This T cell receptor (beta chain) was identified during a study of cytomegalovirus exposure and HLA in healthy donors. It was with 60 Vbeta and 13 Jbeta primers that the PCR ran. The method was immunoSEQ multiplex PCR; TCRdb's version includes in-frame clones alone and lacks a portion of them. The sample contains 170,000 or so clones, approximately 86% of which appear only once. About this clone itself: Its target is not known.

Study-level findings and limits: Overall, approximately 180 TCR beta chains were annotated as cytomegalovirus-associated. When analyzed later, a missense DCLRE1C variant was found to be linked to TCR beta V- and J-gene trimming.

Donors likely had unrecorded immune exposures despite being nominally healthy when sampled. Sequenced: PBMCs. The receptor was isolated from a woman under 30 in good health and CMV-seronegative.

The CDR3 bases are TGTGCCAGCAGGGGGAGGTCCACTGAAGCTTTCTTT. This encodes CASRGRSTEAFF. The chain combines TRBV28 with TRBJ1-1; D call uncertain. Between the trimmed V and J ends, which lost 6 bases and 4 bases, there was a span of 9 bases. The CDR3 consists of 12 residues. The V gene's germline CDR1 is MDHEN and CDR2 SYDVKM.